Shown below are 5 T cell receptor delta chains from a single sample sequenced in a study of γδ T cells in repeated Plasmodium falciparum infection. TCRdb reran clone calling via CATT on the multiplex PCR reads. The sample carries 85,000 to 90,000 delta-chain clones, under 1.5% recorded once. Flow sorting of PBMC yielded separate Vgamma9/Vdelta2+ and Vdelta2-negative gammadelta T cell populations for bulk repertoire analysis. Sequencing was done on a sample of gamma-delta T cells from blood. Source of these receptors: a pool of human donors (malaria-infected and uninfected, not separated).

To note about this clone: A far larger clone differs by one base, so this is likely a read error. Other nucleotide sequences in the sample specify the same CDR3. There is no J gene call, but TRDV2 is given as the V gene; the tabulated D call, TRDD3, remains unverified against the DNA. There are 19 residues in the CDR3. Germline V gives CDR1 GEAIGNYY, CDR2 EKD. CDR3 protein: CACDRLGATRDTNTDKLIF. Here the CDR3 DNA reads TGTGCCTGTGACCGCCTCGGGGCAACACGCGATACAAACACCGATAAGCTCATCTTT.

CDR3 sequence reads: CALVPGGGTPYTDKLIF. CDR3 nucleotides: TGTGCTCTTGTTCCTGGTGGGGGAACCCCGTACACCGATAAACTCATCTTT. The genes are TRDV1 and TRDJ1; 7 nucleotides align to TRDD3. Trimming removed 7 bases from V and 0 bases from J; junction bases left unmatched: 14. Germline-derived CDR1 and CDR2 are TSWWSYY and QGS. This CDR3 region has 17 residues.

This clone has just a few counts. A far bigger clonotype differs at one base, so this is likely a read error. The sample has other DNA sequences that encode this CDR3 too. The chain recombines TRDV1 with TRDJ1, with 10 nucleotides matching TRDD3. Because TCRdb records no J gene, it was assigned here through a match of the DNA to germline. CDR3 length: 19 amino acids. The germline CDR1 and CDR2 sequences are TSWWSYY and QGS. In DNA, the CDR3 is TGTGCCCTTGGGGATCCTCACTCCTACGCCTGGGGGATAACCGATAAACTCATCTTT. Encoded protein: CALGDPHSYAWGITDKLIF.

There are a few counts of this clone. This clone may be a read error of a much larger clone one base away. The sample holds other DNA sequences that translate to the same CDR3. The chain employs TRDV1 and TRDJ1; D is perhaps TRDD2 or TRDD3 (5 bases each). The CDR3 contains 23 residues. Germline V CDR1 and CDR2: TSWWSYY, QGS. The CDR3 bases are TGCGCTCTTGGGGAACCTACCCCCCTGTTCAAACCCAAGTACTTCCAAGACACCGATAAACTCATCTTT. It specifies CALGEPTPLFKPKYFQDTDKLIF.

There are many counts of this clone. The chain uses TRDV1 and TRDJ1; D gene unclear. The CDR3 contains 17 residues. The germline gives CDR1 TSWWSYY, CDR2 QGS. V was trimmed by 4 bases and J by 2 bases, leaving 20 bases between them. The CDR3 reads CALGGQLPRLETDKLIF. In DNA, the CDR3 is TGTGCTCTTGGGGGCCAGTTGCCTAGGCTTGAGACCGATAAACTCATCTTT.